The 16 T cell receptor beta chains below all came from one sample that was sequenced in a study of blood T cell repertoires in COVID-19. Using immunoSEQ multiplex PCR, the repertoire was profiled, and TCRdb retains in-frame clones only, with some absent. The sample lists 240,000 or so clones, approximately 90% occurring once. The sequenced material came from peripheral blood. Source of these receptors: a man between 60 and 75 years old who had recovered from COVID-19.

The chain recombines TRBV21-1 with TRBJ1-1. TRBV21-1 is noted as a pseudogene. This CDR3 is built from 16 residues. Here the CDR3 DNA reads TGTGCCAGCAGCCCGCGGCGGGGAATCATGAACACTGAAGCTTTCTTT. Its translation is CASSPRRGIMNTEAFF.

This rearrangement joins TRBV7-9 to TRBJ1-6; 9 bases are a match to TRBD1. The CDR3 runs to 16 residues. The germline V gene encodes CDR1 SEHNR and CDR2 FQNEAQ (reference sequence). V shed 3 bases and J 9 bases; nucleotides not matched to a gene: 9. The CDR3 is CASSLRTDRGGSPLHF. In DNA, the CDR3 is TGTGCCAGCAGCTTGAGAACGGACAGGGGTGGTTCACCCCTCCACTTT.

The genes are TRBV9 and TRBJ2-3, with 7 bases identical to TRBD1. V was clipped by 4 bases and J by 0 bases; unmatched bases: 8. CDR1 is SGDLS, CDR2 YYNGEE, per germline. This CDR3 contains 16 residues. CDR3 nucleotide sequence: TGTGCCAGCAGCCCAAGGGACAGCCCTAGCACAGATACGCAGTATTTT. It specifies CASSPRDSPSTDTQYF.

The V and J genes are TRBV2 and TRBJ2-7, with 8 bases fitting TRBD2. This CDR3 spans 13 amino acids. J lost 3 bases, V lost 6 bases, and 4 bases had no gene match. Germline lookup yields CDR1 SNHLY and CDR2 FYNNEI. In DNA, the CDR3 is TGTGCCAGCAGCTCCGGGACTAGCTACGAGCAGTACGTC. Amino acids: CASSSGTSYEQYV.

In this sample, this clone turned up a few times. This chain uses TRBV12-3 or TRBV12-4 with TRBJ1-5; perhaps TRBD1 as D (5 bases). CDR3 length: 13 amino acids. V gave up 1 base and J gave up 4 bases, with 5 bases separating them. The CDR3: CASSLGQNQPQHF. The CDR3 DNA is TGTGCCAGCAGTTTAGGACAGAATCAGCCCCAGCATTTT.

The chain is built from TRBV9 and TRBJ2-7; TRBD1 matches 9 bases. The CDR3 runs to 15 residues. V gave up 3 bases and J gave up 1 base; unmatched junction bases: 5. Germline CDR1 is SGDLS and CDR2 is YYNGEE. For the CDR3, the DNA is TGTGCCAGCAGCGCGGGGACAGGGCTATCCTACGAGCAGTACTTC. Protein sequence: CASSAGTGLSYEQYF.

A remark on this clone: This sample also contains other DNA sequences that code for the same CDR3. The chain uses TRBV9 and TRBJ1-3; no firm D call. This CDR3 is 13 amino acids long. In germline, CDR1 is SGDLS, CDR2 YYNGEE. The V gene lost 0 bases and the J gene lost 4 bases, with 5 bases spanning the gap. Here the CDR3 DNA reads TGTGCCAGCAGCGTAGGAGGGGGAAACACCATATATTTT. As protein: CASSVGGGNTIYF.

This clone has just a few counts. The genes are TRBV3-1 (or the pseudogene TRBV3-2) and TRBJ1-5, with D unresolved. The CDR3 contains 15 residues. The V and J ends lost 0 bases and 2 bases respectively, with 8 bases between them. The germline V gene encodes CDR1 LGHDT and CDR2 YNNKEL (reference sequence). The CDR3 sequence: CASSQDVRGNQPQHF. The CDR3 DNA reads as TGTGCCAGCAGCCAAGATGTGAGGGGCAATCAGCCCCAGCATTTT.

The V call is TRBV30, the J call TRBJ1-2, with 8 bases aligning to TRBD1. CDR1 is GTSNPN, CDR2 SVGIG, per germline (reference sequence). The CDR3 totals 14 residues. V shed 0 bases, J shed 7 bases, and the junction held 7 bases outside the gene matches. In DNA, the CDR3 is TGTGCCTGGAGTGTGACAGGGGCTGGGGGTGGCTACACCTTC. Its protein product is CAWSVTGAGGGYTF.

The chain carries TRBV9 and TRBJ2-3; tentatively, D is TRBD2 (5 bases). The CDR3 extends over 14 amino acids. Germline V lookup: CDR1 SGDLS, CDR2 YYNGEE. The V and J ends lost 7 bases and 2 bases respectively, with 14 bases between them. The CDR3 coding sequence is TGTGCCAGCGCTGGGAGTTCCCTCACAGATACGCAGTATTTT. This encodes CASAGSSLTDTQYF.

The rearrangement links TRBV5-1 to TRBJ1-3; 9 nucleotides match TRBD1. V lost 4 bases to trimming and J lost 0 bases; unmatched junction nucleotides: 2. In germline, CDR1 is SGHRS, CDR2 YFSETQ. The CDR3 runs to 15 residues. The CDR3 loop reads CASSRDRDSGNTIYF. CDR3 nucleotide sequence: TGCGCCAGCAGCCGGGACAGGGACTCTGGAAACACCATATATTTT.

The V gene is TRBV6-1, the J gene TRBJ2-3, with 11 bases aligning to TRBD1. The CDR3 consists of 17 residues. V dropped 2 bases and J dropped 4; count of bases not matched to a gene: 8. Germline loops: CDR1 MNHNS, CDR2 SASEGT. The CDR3 DNA sequence: TGTGCCAGCAGTGAACGAGCTGGACAGGGGGCTGCAGATACGCAGTATTTT. This translates into CASSERAGQGAADTQYF.

The chain joins TRBV5-1 to TRBJ2-2, with 7 bases that match TRBD1. The V and J ends lost 0 bases and 7 bases, in that order; junction bases with no gene match: 9. The germline V gene has CDR1 SGHRS and CDR2 YFSETQ. This CDR3 comprises 16 residues. CDR3 sequence (DNA): TGCGCCAGCAGCTTGGATGGGCAGGGGGTTATCGGGGAGCTGTTTTTT. It translates to CASSLDGQGVIGELFF. The full variable domain, in which reference TRBV5-1 and TRBJ2-2 provide the parts outside the CDR3, is KAGVTQTPRYLIKTRGQQVTLSCSPISGHRSVSWYQQTPGQGLQFLFEYFSETQRNKGNFPGRFSGRQFSNSRSEMNVSTLELGDSALYLCASSLDGQGVIGELFFGEGSRLTVL.

The chain has TRBV27 and TRBJ1-4; 9 nucleotides agree with TRBD1. Germline trimming cut 8 bases from V and 3 bases from J; bases unmatched to any gene: 4. Germline values: CDR1 MNHEY, CDR2 SMNVEV (reference sequence). The CDR3 loop spans 14 amino acids. CDR3 coding DNA: TGTGCCAGCGCGGGACAGGGTGCTAATGAAAAACTGTTTTTT. This translates into CASAGQGANEKLFF.

This clone was counted only a few times. The gene calls are TRBV4-2 and TRBJ1-5; unclear D gene. The V gene's germline CDR1 is LGHNA and CDR2 YNFKEQ. Trimming shortened V by 4 bases and J by 4 bases, and 11 bases separated the two germline ends. The CDR3 runs to 14 residues. CDR3 coding DNA: TGTGCCAGCAGCCTAGACTCGGGTAATCAGCCCCAGCATTTT. This codes for CASSLDSGNQPQHF.

V is TRBV2 and J is TRBJ1-6; 10 bases map to TRBD1. After removal of 4 bases from V and 10 bases from J, the junction contained 7 bases not matched to a gene. The CDR3 loop spans 15 amino acids. Per the germline V gene, CDR1 is SNHLY and CDR2 is FYNNEI. The CDR3 spells CASSVGDRGGSPLHF. CDR3 DNA sequence: TGTGCCAGCAGTGTTGGGGACAGGGGAGGATCACCCCTCCACTTT.